Listed below are T cell receptor beta chains from one sample, sequenced in a study of cytomegalovirus exposure and HLA in healthy donors. Assay: immunoSEQ multiplex PCR; the TCRdb copy retains only in-frame clones and omits some. The table includes 300,000 to 400,000 clones, 88% detected once. Sequenced input: PBMCs. These TCRs come from a man aged 25 to 40 in good health and CMV-seronegative. Each CDR3 is given with its conserved first and last residue. The D gene is left open where the match is weak. Expanded clones are given a class, and other clones once, few, many or no size at all.

j_gene: TRBJ1-3; abundance: -; v_gene: TRBV5-6; d_gene: -; CDR3nt: TGTGCCAGCAGCTTGACAGGGTTCTTCTCTGGAAACACCATATATTTT; CDR3aa: CASSLTGFFSGNTIYF
j_gene: TRBJ2-7; abundance: -; v_gene: TRBV7-8; d_gene: -; CDR3nt: TGTGCCAGCAGCGACAGGACGGACCTCTCCTACGAGCAGTACTTC; CDR3aa: CASSDRTDLSYEQYF
j_gene: TRBJ1-5; abundance: few; v_gene: TRBV14; d_gene: TRBD1; CDR3nt: TGTGCCAGCAGCCGACAGGGTAACAATCAGCCCCAGCATTTT; CDR3aa: CASSRQGNNQPQHF
j_gene: TRBJ1-2; abundance: -; v_gene: TRBV10-3; d_gene: -; CDR3nt: TGTGCCATCAGTGAGCTCTGGGGCCTATGGTATGGCTACACCTTC; CDR3aa: CAISELWGLWYGYTF
j_gene: TRBJ1-4; abundance: -; v_gene: TRBV6-5; d_gene: -; CDR3nt: TGTGCCAGCAGAGTCAGCGGGGGGGATAATGAAAAACTGTTTTTT; CDR3aa: CASRVSGGDNEKLFF
j_gene: TRBJ2-3; abundance: -; v_gene: TRBV9; d_gene: TRBD2; CDR3nt: TGTGCCAGCAGCGTTGAAGCGGGGGGGATCACAGATACGCAGTATTTT; CDR3aa: CASSVEAGGITDTQYF
j_gene: TRBJ2-7; abundance: -; v_gene: TRBV29-1; d_gene: TRBD1; CDR3nt: TGCAGCGTTACACCGGGACAGGCCTACGAGCAGTACTTC; CDR3aa: CSVTPGQAYEQYF
j_gene: TRBJ2-1; abundance: -; v_gene: TRBV4-3; d_gene: TRBD1; CDR3nt: TGCGCCAGCAGCCAAGACGGGACAGGGTTGAATGAGCAGTTCTTC; CDR3aa: CASSQDGTGLNEQFF
j_gene: TRBJ1-1; abundance: -; v_gene: TRBV2; d_gene: -; CDR3nt: TGTGCCAGCATGCGCCGACAGGTGAACACTGAAGCTTTCTTT; CDR3aa: CASMRRQVNTEAFF
j_gene: TRBJ2-2; abundance: -; v_gene: TRBV5-4; d_gene: TRBD2; CDR3nt: TGTGCCAGCAGCTTGGGGCTAGCGGGGGGCTCGAACACCGGGGAGCTGTTTTTT; CDR3aa: CASSLGLAGGSNTGELFF
j_gene: TRBJ1-5; abundance: -; v_gene: TRBV2; d_gene: -; CDR3nt: TGTGCCAGCAGTGGGCAGGCTCAGCCCCAGCATTTT; CDR3aa: CASSGQAQPQHF
j_gene: TRBJ1-1; abundance: -; v_gene: TRBV6-1; d_gene: -; CDR3nt: TGTGCCAGCCCTTCTCTTTTCGGGGTCACTGAAGCTTTCTTT; CDR3aa: CASPSLFGVTEAFF
j_gene: TRBJ1-5; abundance: -; v_gene: TRBV5-1; d_gene: -; CDR3nt: TGCGCCAGCAGCCTCCTCGACAGTAGCAATCAGCCCCAGCATTTT; CDR3aa: CASSLLDSSNQPQHF
j_gene: TRBJ1-2; abundance: few; v_gene: TRBV18; d_gene: -; CDR3nt: TGTGCCAGCTCACCCCTCCGGGAGGGGGATGGCTACACCTTC; CDR3aa: CASSPLREGDGYTF
j_gene: TRBJ1-1; abundance: -; v_gene: TRBV5-1; d_gene: TRBD1; CDR3nt: TGCGCCAGCAGCTGGTCCTCAGGGGGCGGCACTGAAGCTTTCTTT; CDR3aa: CASSWSSGGGTEAFF
j_gene: TRBJ1-2; abundance: -; v_gene: TRBV29-1; d_gene: TRBD1; CDR3nt: TGCAGCGTTGGGGAGGACAGGAACTATGGCTACACCTTC; CDR3aa: CSVGEDRNYGYTF
j_gene: TRBJ1-3; abundance: -; v_gene: TRBV7-6; d_gene: -; CDR3nt: TGTGCCAGCAGCTCGTCTTGGAGCTCTGGAAACACCATATATTTT; CDR3aa: CASSSSWSSGNTIYF
j_gene: TRBJ1-1; abundance: -; v_gene: TRBV7-2; d_gene: TRBD1; CDR3nt: TGTGCCAGCAGCCTTTTTAGGACAGGGTTGTTCACTGAAGCTTTCTTT; CDR3aa: CASSLFRTGLFTEAFF
j_gene: TRBJ2-3; abundance: -; v_gene: TRBV18; d_gene: -; CDR3nt: TGTGCCAGCTCACCACGTGAGAGGGCAGATACGCAGTATTTT; CDR3aa: CASSPRERADTQYF
j_gene: TRBJ2-5; abundance: -; v_gene: TRBV5-4; d_gene: TRBD2; CDR3nt: TGTGCCAGCAGCTCCCCTAGCGGGGGGCAGGAGACCCAGTACTTC; CDR3aa: CASSSPSGGQETQYF